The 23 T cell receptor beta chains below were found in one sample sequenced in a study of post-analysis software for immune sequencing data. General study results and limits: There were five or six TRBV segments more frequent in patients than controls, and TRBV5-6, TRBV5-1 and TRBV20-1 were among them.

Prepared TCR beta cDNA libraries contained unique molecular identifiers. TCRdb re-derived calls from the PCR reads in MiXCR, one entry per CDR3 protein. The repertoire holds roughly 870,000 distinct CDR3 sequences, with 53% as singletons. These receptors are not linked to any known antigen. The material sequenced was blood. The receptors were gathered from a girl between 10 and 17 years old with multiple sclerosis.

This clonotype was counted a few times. The CDR3, as DNA: TGTGCCACCCGGGATGGGGGAGATCGAGATACGCAGTATTTT. Encoded protein: CATRDGGDRDTQYF. The chain links TRBV10-3 to TRBJ2-3, with D perhaps being TRBD1 or TRBD2 (5 bases each). The CDR3 length is 14 residues. The germline V gene encodes CDR1 ENHRY and CDR2 SYGVKD. The V end was cut by 10 bases, the J end by 5 bases, with 19 bases between.

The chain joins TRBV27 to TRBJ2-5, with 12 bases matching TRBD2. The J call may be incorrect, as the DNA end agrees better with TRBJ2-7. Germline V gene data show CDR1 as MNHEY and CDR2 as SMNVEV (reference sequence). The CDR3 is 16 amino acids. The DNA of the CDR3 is TGTGCCAGCGGACCTTCTCGGACTAGCGGGGCCTACGAGCAGTACTTC. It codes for CASGPSRTSGAYEQYF.

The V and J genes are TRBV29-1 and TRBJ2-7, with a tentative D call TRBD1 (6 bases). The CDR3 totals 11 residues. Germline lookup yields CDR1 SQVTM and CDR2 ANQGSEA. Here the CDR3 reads CAHSQGYEQYF. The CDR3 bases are TGCGCGCATTCCCAGGGGTACGAGCAGTACTTC.

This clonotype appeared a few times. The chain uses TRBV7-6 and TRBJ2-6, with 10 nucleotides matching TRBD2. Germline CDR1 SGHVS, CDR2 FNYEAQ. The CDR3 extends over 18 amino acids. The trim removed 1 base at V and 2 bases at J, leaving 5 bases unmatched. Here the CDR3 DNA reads TGTGCCAGCAGCTTAGAAAGCGGGAGGGCCGCTGGGGCCAACGTCCTGACTTTC. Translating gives CASSLESGRAAGANVLTF.

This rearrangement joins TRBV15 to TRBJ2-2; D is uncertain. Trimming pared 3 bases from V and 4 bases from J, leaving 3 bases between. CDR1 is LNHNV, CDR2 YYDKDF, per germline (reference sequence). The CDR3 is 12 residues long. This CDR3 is CATSRSTGELFF. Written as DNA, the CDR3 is TGTGCCACCAGCAGGAGCACCGGGGAGCTGTTTTTT.

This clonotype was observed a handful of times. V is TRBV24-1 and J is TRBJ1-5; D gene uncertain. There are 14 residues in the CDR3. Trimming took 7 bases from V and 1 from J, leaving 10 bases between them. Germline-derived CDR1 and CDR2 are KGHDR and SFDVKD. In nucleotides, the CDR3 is TGTGCCACCAGCGGCCGGTGGAGCAATCAGCCCCAGCATTTT. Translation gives CATSGRWSNQPQHF.

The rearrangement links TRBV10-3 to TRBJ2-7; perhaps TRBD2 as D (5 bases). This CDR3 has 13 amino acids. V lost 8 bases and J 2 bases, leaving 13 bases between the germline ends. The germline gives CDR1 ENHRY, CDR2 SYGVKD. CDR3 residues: CAIGSGTTYEQYF. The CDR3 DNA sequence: TGTGCCATCGGAAGCGGAACCACCTACGAGCAGTACTTC.

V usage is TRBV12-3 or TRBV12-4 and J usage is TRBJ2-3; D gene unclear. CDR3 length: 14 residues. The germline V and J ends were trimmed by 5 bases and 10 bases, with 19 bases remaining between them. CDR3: CASSPPGPASAQYF. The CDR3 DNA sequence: TGTGCCAGCAGTCCCCCGGGTCCCGCTTCAGCGCAGTATTTT.

The CDR3 here is CASGTGPSTGSEKLFF. The CDR3 DNA reads as TGTGCTAGTGGCACGGGACCCTCGACTGGAAGTGAAAAACTGTTTTTT. The chain carries TRBV12-5 and TRBJ1-4; perhaps TRBD1 as D (5 bases). The V end was cut by 6 bases, the J end by 7 bases, with 21 bases between. This CDR3 contains 16 residues. Germline V gene data show CDR1 as LGHNT and CDR2 as FRNRAP.

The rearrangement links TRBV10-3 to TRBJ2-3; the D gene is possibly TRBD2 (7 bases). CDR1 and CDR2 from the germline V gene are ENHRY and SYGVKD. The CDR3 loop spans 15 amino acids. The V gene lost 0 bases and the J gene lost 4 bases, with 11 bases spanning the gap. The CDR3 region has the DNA TGTGCCATCAGTGAGTCGGGGGGGCTGGCAGATACGCAGTATTTT. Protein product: CAISESGGLADTQYF.

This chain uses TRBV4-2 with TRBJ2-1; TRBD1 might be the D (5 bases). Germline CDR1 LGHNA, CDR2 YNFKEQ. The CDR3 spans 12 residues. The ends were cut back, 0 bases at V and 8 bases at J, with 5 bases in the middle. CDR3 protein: CASSQEGDEQFF. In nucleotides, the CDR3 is TGTGCCAGCAGCCAAGAAGGGGATGAGCAGTTCTTC.

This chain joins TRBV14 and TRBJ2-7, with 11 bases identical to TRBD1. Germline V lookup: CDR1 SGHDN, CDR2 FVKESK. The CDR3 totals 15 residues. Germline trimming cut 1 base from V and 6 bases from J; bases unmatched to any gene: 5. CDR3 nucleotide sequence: TGTGCCAGCAGCCAAGGGGACAGGGGGTTTAGCGAGCAGTACTTC. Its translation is CASSQGDRGFSEQYF. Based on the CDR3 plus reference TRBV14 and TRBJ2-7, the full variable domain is EAGVTQFPSHSVIEKGQTVTLRCDPISGHDNLYWYRRVMGKEIKFLLHFVKESKQDESGMPNNRFLAERTGGTYSTLKVQPAELEDSGVYFCASSQGDRGFSEQYFGPGTRLTVT.

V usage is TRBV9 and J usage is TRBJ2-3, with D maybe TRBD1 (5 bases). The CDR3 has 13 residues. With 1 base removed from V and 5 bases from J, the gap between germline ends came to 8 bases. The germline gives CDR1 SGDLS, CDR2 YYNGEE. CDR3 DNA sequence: TGTGCCAGCAGCGTACAGGGTATAGATACGCAGTATTTT. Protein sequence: CASSVQGIDTQYF. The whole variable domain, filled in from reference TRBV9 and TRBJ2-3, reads DSGVTQTPKHLITATGQRVTLRCSPRSGDLSVYWYQQSLDQGLQFLIQYYNGEERAKGNILERFSAQQFPDLHSELNLSSLELGDSALYFCASSVQGIDTQYFGPGTRLTVL.

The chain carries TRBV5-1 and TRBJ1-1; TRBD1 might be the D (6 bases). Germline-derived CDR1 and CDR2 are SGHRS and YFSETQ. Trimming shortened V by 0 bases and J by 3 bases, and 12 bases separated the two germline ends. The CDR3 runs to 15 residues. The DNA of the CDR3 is TGCGCCAGCAGCTTGGGGGGGGGCTTTGACACTGAAGCTTTCTTT. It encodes CASSLGGGFDTEAFF. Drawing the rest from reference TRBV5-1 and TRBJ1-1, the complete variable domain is KAGVTQTPRYLIKTRGQQVTLSCSPISGHRSVSWYQQTPGQGLQFLFEYFSETQRNKGNFPGRFSGRQFSNSRSEMNVSTLELGDSALYLCASSLGGGFDTEAFFGQGTRLTVV.

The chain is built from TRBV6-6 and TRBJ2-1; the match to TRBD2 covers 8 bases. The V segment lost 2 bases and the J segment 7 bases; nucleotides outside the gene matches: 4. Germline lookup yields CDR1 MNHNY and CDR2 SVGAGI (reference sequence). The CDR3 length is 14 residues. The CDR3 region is CASSYSGTRNEQFF. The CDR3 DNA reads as TGTGCCAGCAGTTACAGTGGGACTAGAAATGAGCAGTTCTTC.

The DNA for the CDR3 is TGTGCCAGCAGTAAGTACAAGGGGCCGCACGAGCAGTACTTC. This encodes CASSKYKGPHEQYF. This chain links TRBV6-5 with TRBJ2-7; tentative D call: TRBD1 (5 bases). CDR3 size: 14 residues. The germline V and J ends were trimmed by 5 bases and 5 bases, with 16 bases remaining between them. The germline V gene encodes CDR1 MNHEY and CDR2 SVGAGI.

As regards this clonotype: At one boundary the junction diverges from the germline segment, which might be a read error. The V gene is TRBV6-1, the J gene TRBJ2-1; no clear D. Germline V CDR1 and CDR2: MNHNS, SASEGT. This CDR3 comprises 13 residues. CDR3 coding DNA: TGTGACAGCAGTGAATTAGCTTCTAGTGAGCAGTTCTTC. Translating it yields CDSSELASSEQFF.

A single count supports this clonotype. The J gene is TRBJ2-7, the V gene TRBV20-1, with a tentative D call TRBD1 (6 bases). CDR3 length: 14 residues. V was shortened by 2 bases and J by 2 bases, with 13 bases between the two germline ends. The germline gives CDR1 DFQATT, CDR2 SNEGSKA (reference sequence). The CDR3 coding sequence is TGCAGTGCTAGACCCAGGACAGACACCTACGAGCAGTACTTC. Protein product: CSARPRTDTYEQYF.

The CDR3 DNA reads TGTGCCAGCAGCGTAGTACGGAGCTCCTACAATGAGCAGTACTTC. It yields the protein CASSVVRSSYNEQYF. The rearrangement joins TRBV7-2 to TRBJ2-1; no clear D. The end of the DNA is better explained by TRBJ2-7, so the J call may be wrong. Germline values: CDR1 SGHTA, CDR2 FQGNSA. The length of the CDR3 is 15 residues.

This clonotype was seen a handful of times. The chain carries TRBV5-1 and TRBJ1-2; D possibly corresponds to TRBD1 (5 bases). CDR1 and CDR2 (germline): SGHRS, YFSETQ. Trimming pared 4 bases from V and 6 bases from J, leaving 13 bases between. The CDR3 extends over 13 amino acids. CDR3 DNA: TGCGCCAGCAGCAGGGGCAGGGAGGATGGCTACACCTTC. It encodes CASSRGREDGYTF. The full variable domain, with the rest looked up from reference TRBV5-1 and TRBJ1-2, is KAGVTQTPRYLIKTRGQQVTLSCSPISGHRSVSWYQQTPGQGLQFLFEYFSETQRNKGNFPGRFSGRQFSNSRSEMNVSTLELGDSALYLCASSRGREDGYTFGSGTRLTVV.

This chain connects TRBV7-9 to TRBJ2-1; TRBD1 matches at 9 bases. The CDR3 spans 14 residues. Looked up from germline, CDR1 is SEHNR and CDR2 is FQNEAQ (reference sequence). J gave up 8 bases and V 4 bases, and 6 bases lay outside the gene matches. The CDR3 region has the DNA TGTGCCAGCAGCTCTAGAGACAGGGGGTATGAGCAGTTCTTC. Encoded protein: CASSSRDRGYEQFF. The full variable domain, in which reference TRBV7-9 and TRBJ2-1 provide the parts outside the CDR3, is DTGVSQNPRHKITKRGQNVTFRCDPISEHNRLYWYRQTLGQGPEFLTYFQNEAQLEKSRLLSDRFSAERPKGSFSTLEIQRTEQGDSAMYLCASSSRDRGYEQFFGPGTRLTVL.

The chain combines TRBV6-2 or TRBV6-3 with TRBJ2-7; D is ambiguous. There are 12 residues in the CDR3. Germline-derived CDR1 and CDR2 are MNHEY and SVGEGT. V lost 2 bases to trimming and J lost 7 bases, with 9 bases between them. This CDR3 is CASSYLIGEQYF. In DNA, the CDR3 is TGTGCCAGCAGTTACCTGATAGGAGAGCAGTACTTC.

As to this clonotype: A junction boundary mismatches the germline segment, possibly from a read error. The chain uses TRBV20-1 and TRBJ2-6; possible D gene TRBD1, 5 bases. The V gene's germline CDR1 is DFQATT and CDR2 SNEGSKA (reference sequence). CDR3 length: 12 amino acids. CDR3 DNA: TGCAGTGCTTACTCTGGGGCCGACGTCCTGACTTTC. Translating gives CSAYSGADVLTF.